This T cell receptor beta chain stems from a study of T cell responses to AZD1222 COVID-19 vaccine. Sequencing was performed with immunoSEQ multiplex PCR; in TCRdb, only in-frame clones are kept and a portion is missing. This table has around 100,000 clones, 88% appearing once. Of note for this clone: The antigen is undetermined.

Germline CDR1 is SGHAT and CDR2 is FQNNGV. Trimming took off 5 bases at V and 3 bases at J, with 11 bases between the two ends. The length of the CDR3 is 14 residues. Study-wide findings and caveats: Among those given AZD1222, only five or six were seropositive at baseline.

The sequenced sample was peripheral blood, obtained on day 0 of AZD1222 vaccination. V gene TRBV11-2 combines with J gene TRBJ2-1; D is unresolved. This TCR was recovered from an adult in good health. The DNA of the CDR3 is TGTGCCAGCAGCCCAAGCTACTACTACAATGAGCAGTTCTTC. Translating it yields CASSPSYYYNEQFF.